These 18 T cell receptor beta chains came from one sample sequenced in a study of regulatory T cells in long-lasting Graves disease. Arm-PCR of CDR3 regions and iRepertoire HTBI primers were used to build TCR beta libraries. TCRdb re-called the multiplex PCR reads with MiXCR, one entry per CDR3 protein. The sample consists of hundreds of thousands of distinct CDR3 sequences, approximately 12% of them appearing once. The time point: newly diagnosed GD, antithyroid drugs for less than 3 months. Researchers made the TCR library from RNA that was extracted from PBMCs. These data also featured in a second study, about T cells in Graves' hyperthyroidism and ophthalmopathy.

This sample comprised peripheral blood mononuclear cells (PBMCs), obtained at new diagnosis, from a patient treated with antithyroid drugs. Every receptor here comes from a man younger than 40 with Graves disease.

This clonotype was seen at least ten times. V gene TRBV11-2 combines with J gene TRBJ1-2; D not resolved. The CDR3 has 12 residues. Germline assignment: CDR1 SGHAT and CDR2 FQNNGV. V was clipped by 4 bases and J by 7 bases, with 10 bases between them. CDR3: CASSSSRVGYTF. In DNA form, the CDR3 reads TGTGCCAGCAGCTCTTCAAGAGTTGGCTACACCTTC.

Many counts were recorded for this clonotype. The V gene is TRBV25-1, the J gene TRBJ2-3; D unclear. Trimming removed 2 bases at V and 5 bases at J, with 5 bases between. CDR1 and CDR2 from the germline V gene are MGHDK and SYGVNS. The CDR3 has 12 residues. In nucleotides, the CDR3 is TGTGCCAGCAGTGAACCCAGAGATACGCAGTATTTT. Protein product: CASSEPRDTQYF. Variable domain in full (rest from reference TRBV25-1 and TRBJ2-3): EADIYQTPRYLVIGTGKKITLECSQTMGHDKMYWYQQDPGMELHLIHYSYGVNSTEKGDLSSESTVSRIRTEHFPLTLESARPSHTSQYLCASSEPRDTQYFGPGTRLTVL.

At least ten counts were recorded for this clonotype. The V gene is TRBV5-1, the J gene TRBJ2-1; D not resolved. The CDR3 length is 13 residues. V was pared by 3 bases and J by 4 bases, with 8 bases between. Germline V gives CDR1 SGHRS, CDR2 YFSETQ. This CDR3 is CASSSRDYNEQFF. For the CDR3, the DNA is TGCGCCAGCAGCTCGAGAGATTACAATGAGCAGTTCTTC.

This clonotype showed up many times. V is TRBV20-1 and J is TRBJ1-5; D is undetermined. This CDR3 has 15 residues. Germline loops: CDR1 DFQATT, CDR2 SNEGSKA (reference sequence). The germline V and J ends were trimmed by 3 bases and 6 bases, with 18 bases remaining between them. As DNA, the CDR3 is TGCAGTGCTAGTCCCCCCGCACGCGGAGTTCAGCCCCAGCATTTT. Translating gives CSASPPARGVQPQHF.

CDR3 DNA: TGTGCTAGTGAGATTTGGGCAGGGGCGGCCGGGGAGCTGTTTTTT. Residues: CASEIWAGAAGELFF. The chain recombines TRBV12-5 with TRBJ2-2, with D possibly matching TRBD1 (6 bases). Trimming took off 7 bases at V and 6 bases at J, with 18 bases between the two ends. The germline V gene encodes CDR1 LGHNT and CDR2 FRNRAP. The length of the CDR3 is 15 residues.

This clonotype was seen at least ten times. The chain uses TRBV2 and TRBJ1-6, with a weak D call TRBD1 (5 bases). The CDR3 covers 12 residues. Germline V lookup: CDR1 SNHLY, CDR2 FYNNEI. The V gene lost 5 bases and the J gene lost 9 bases, with 8 bases spanning the gap. The CDR3 nucleotides are TGTGCCAGCAGTAACAGGCCTTCACCCCTCCACTTT. Its protein is CASSNRPSPLHF. Full variable domain (remainder filled in from reference TRBV2 and TRBJ1-6): EPEVTQTPSHQVTQMGQEVILRCVPISNHLYFYWYRQILGQKVEFLVSFYNNEISEKSEIFDDQFSVERPDGSNFTLKIRSTKLEDSAMYFCASSNRPSPLHFGNGTRLTVT.

This clonotype was found many times. The genes are TRBV18 and TRBJ2-7, with D perhaps TRBD2 (5 bases). The CDR3 has 15 amino acids. With 5 bases removed from V and 0 bases from J, the gap between germline ends came to 14 bases. CDR1 and CDR2 from the germline V gene are KGHSH and LQKENI. As DNA, the CDR3 is TGTGCCAGCTCAGTATTAAGCGGCCACTCCTACGAGCAGTACTTC. The encoded protein is CASSVLSGHSYEQYF.

In regard to this clonotype: This may come from a read error, since a much larger clone is one base off. The V gene is TRBV11-2, the J gene TRBJ2-1; 8 bases match TRBD1. The CDR3 runs to 14 residues. CDR1 and CDR2 from the germline V gene are SGHAT and FQNNGV. J lost 10 bases, V lost 6 bases, and 11 bases had no gene match. CDR3 in amino acids: CASRYQGAAYEQFF. CDR3 sequence (DNA): TGTGCCAGCAGGTATCAGGGGGCAGCCTACGAGCAGTTCTTC.

This clonotype showed up just a few times. CDR3 sequence (DNA): TGTGCCAGCCAGCTAGCGGGACCCTACGAGCAGTACTTC. It is translated as CASQLAGPYEQYF. The chain employs TRBV6-1 and TRBJ2-7; 9 bases map to TRBD2. Germline lookup yields CDR1 MNHNS and CDR2 SASEGT. The CDR3 has 13 amino acids. J was trimmed by 2 bases and V by 8 bases; bases with no gene match: 4.

In its sample, this clonotype was seen a few times. The chain employs TRBV7-2 and TRBJ2-2; the match to TRBD2 covers 7 bases. The length of the CDR3 is 16 residues. The germline gives CDR1 SGHTA, CDR2 FQGNSA. The V gene end was trimmed by 1 base and the J gene end by 6 bases; junction bases not matched to a gene: 8. CDR3 in amino acids: CASSLGPSGRPGELFF. CDR3 DNA sequence: TGTGCCAGCAGCTTAGGGCCTAGCGGCCGCCCCGGGGAGCTGTTTTTT.

In this sample, this clonotype turned up many times. This rearrangement joins TRBV6-2 or TRBV6-3 to TRBJ2-7; D may match TRBD1 or TRBD2 (5 bases each). Germline V gene data show CDR1 as MNHEY and CDR2 as SVGEGT. V lost 3 bases and J 6 bases, leaving 9 bases between the germline ends. The CDR3 loop spans 12 amino acids. Here the CDR3 reads CASSYTGREQYF. The CDR3 nucleotides read TGTGCCAGCAGTTATACGGGGCGCGAGCAGTACTTC.

This clonotype was counted many times. The rearrangement uses TRBV28 and TRBJ1-4; 7 bases align to TRBD1. V was pared by 9 bases and J by 7 bases, with 8 bases of the junction left unmatched. CDR1 and CDR2 from the germline V gene are MDHEN and SYDVKM. The CDR3 runs 13 residues. The CDR3 reads CARQGGGCEKLFF. DNA of the CDR3: TGTGCCAGGCAGGGGGGTGGTTGTGAAAAACTGTTTTTT. Complete variable domain (other parts from reference TRBV28 and TRBJ1-4): DVKVTQSSRYLVKRTGEKVFLECVQDMDHENMFWYRQDPGLGLRLIYFSYDVKMKEKGDIPEGYSVSREKKERFSLILESASTNQTSMYLCARQGGGCEKLFFGSGTQLSVL.

This chain links TRBV6-9 with TRBJ2-7; D gene uncertain. The germline V and J ends were trimmed by 3 bases and 7 bases, with 10 bases remaining between them. Germline V gene sequence: CDR1 MNHGY, CDR2 SVAAGI. The CDR3 spans 12 residues. CDR3 sequence (DNA): TGTGCCAGCAGTTACTCCTACGGAGAGCAGTACTTC. Its protein is CASSYSYGEQYF.

Comments on this clonotype: At one end the junction does not follow the germline gene, possibly because of a read error. The chain carries TRBV7-9 and TRBJ1-2, with D tentatively TRBD1 (5 bases). CDR1 and CDR2 (germline): SEHNR, FQNEAQ (reference sequence). This CDR3 has 11 amino acids. CDR3 sequence reads: CASSSRDAENF. The CDR3 DNA follows: TGTGCCAGCAGCTCCCGGGACGCCGAGAACTTC.

Many counts were recorded for this clonotype. The rearrangement uses TRBV20-1 and TRBJ2-1; TRBD2 might be the D (6 bases). Per the germline V gene, CDR1 is DFQATT and CDR2 is SNEGSKA (reference sequence). V was cut by 6 bases and J by 8 bases, with 17 bases left in between. CDR3 length: 13 residues. The DNA for the CDR3 is TGCAGTGCCGGCGAGGGGCGGGACGATGAGCAGTTCTTC. Translating it yields CSAGEGRDDEQFF.

This clonotype was seen at least ten times. This CDR3 reads CASSLGHRFTEAFF. For the CDR3, the DNA is TGCGCCAGCAGCTTGGGACACCGTTTTACTGAAGCTTTCTTT. The V gene is TRBV5-1, the J gene TRBJ1-1; no firm D call. The CDR3 is 14 residues long. Germline CDR1 and CDR2: SGHRS and YFSETQ. Trimming took off 0 bases at V and 5 bases at J, with 11 bases between the two ends.

The chain employs TRBV6-1 and TRBJ1-5, with TRBD1 identical over 7 bases. This CDR3 region has 15 residues. The germline V gene has CDR1 MNHNS and CDR2 SASEGT. J was trimmed by 3 bases and V by 7 bases; bases with no gene match: 9. Here the CDR3 reads CASKTGTVYNQPQHF. For the CDR3, the DNA is TGTGCCAGCAAGACCGGGACAGTCTACAATCAGCCCCAGCATTTT.

This clonotype was counted at least ten times. This sequence joins TRBV20-1 and TRBJ2-3; no clear D. The V gene lost 6 bases and the J gene lost 1 base, with 8 bases spanning the gap. The V gene's germline CDR1 is DFQATT and CDR2 SNEGSKA (reference sequence). This CDR3 has 12 residues. The CDR3 loop reads CSAPPGTDTQYF. CDR3 DNA: TGCAGTGCCCCCCCCGGCACAGATACGCAGTATTTT.